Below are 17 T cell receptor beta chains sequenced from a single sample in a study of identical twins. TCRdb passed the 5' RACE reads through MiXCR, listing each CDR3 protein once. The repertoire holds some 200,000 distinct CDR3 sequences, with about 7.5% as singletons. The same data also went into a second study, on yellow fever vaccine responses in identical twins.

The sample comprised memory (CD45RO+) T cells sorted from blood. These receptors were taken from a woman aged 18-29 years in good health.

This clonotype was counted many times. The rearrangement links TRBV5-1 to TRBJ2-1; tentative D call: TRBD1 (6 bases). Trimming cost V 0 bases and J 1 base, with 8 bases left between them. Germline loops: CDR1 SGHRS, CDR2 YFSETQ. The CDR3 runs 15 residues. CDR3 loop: CASSLVRGSYNEQFF. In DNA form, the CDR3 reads TGCGCCAGCAGCTTGGTAAGGGGGTCCTACAATGAGCAGTTCTTC. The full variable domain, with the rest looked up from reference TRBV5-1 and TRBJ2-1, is KAGVTQTPRYLIKTRGQQVTLSCSPISGHRSVSWYQQTPGQGLQFLFEYFSETQRNKGNFPGRFSGRQFSNSRSEMNVSTLELGDSALYLCASSLVRGSYNEQFFGPGTRLTVL.

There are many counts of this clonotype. The CDR3 is CASSSDSGSFFNEQFF. For the CDR3, the DNA is TGTGCCAGCAGCTCCGACAGCGGGAGCTTTTTCAATGAGCAGTTCTTC. The chain couples TRBV7-2 to TRBJ2-1; 8 bases fit TRBD2. Unmatched junction bases numbered 11, after V lost 4 bases and J lost 6 bases. Germline values: CDR1 SGHTA, CDR2 FQGNSA. CDR3 length equals 16 residues.

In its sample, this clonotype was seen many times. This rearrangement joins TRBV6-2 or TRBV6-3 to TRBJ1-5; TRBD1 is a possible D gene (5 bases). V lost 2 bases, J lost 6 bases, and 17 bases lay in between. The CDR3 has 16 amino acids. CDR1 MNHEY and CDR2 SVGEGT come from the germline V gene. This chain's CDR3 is CASSYKRGQGFQPQHF. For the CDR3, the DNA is TGTGCCAGCAGTTACAAAAGAGGGCAGGGTTTTCAGCCCCAGCATTTT.

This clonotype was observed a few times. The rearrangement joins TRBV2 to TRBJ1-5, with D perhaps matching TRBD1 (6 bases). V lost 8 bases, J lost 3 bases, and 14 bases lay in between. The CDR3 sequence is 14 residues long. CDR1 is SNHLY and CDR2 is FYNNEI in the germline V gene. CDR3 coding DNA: TGTGCCAGCCGGGGACACAGGGCCAATCAGCCCCAGCATTTT. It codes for CASRGHRANQPQHF.

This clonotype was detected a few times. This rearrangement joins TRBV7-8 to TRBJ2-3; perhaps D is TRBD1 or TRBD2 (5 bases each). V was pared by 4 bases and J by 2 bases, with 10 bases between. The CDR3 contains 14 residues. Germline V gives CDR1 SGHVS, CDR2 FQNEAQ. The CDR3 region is CASSSGTHTDTQYF. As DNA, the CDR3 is TGTGCCAGCAGCTCCGGGACCCACACAGATACGCAGTATTTT.

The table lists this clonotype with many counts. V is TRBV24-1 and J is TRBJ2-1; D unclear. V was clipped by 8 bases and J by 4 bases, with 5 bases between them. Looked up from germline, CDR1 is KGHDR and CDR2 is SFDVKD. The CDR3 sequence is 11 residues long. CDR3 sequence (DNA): TGTGCCACCAAAGGTTACAATGAGCAGTTCTTC. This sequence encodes CATKGYNEQFF.

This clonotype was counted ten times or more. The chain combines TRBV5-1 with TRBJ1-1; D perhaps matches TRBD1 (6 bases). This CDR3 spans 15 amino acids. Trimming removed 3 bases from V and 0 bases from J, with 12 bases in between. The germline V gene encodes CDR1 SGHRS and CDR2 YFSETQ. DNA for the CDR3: TGCGCCAGCAGCTCAGGGACATCGATGAACACTGAAGCTTTCTTT. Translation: CASSSGTSMNTEAFF.

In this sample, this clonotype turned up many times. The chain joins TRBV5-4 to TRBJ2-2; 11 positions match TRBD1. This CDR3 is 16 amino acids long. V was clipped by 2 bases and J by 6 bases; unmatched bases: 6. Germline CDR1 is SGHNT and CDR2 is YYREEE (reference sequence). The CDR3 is CASSFWGTGGSGELFF. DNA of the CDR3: TGTGCCAGCAGCTTTTGGGGGACAGGGGGTTCCGGGGAGCTGTTTTTT.

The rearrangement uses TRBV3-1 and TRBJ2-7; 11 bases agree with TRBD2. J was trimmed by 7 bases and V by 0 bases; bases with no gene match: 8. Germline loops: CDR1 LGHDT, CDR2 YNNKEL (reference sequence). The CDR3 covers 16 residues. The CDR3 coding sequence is TGTGCCAGCAGCCAAGAAGAGACTAGCGGGAAGAGAGAGCAGTACTTC. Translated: CASSQEETSGKREQYF.

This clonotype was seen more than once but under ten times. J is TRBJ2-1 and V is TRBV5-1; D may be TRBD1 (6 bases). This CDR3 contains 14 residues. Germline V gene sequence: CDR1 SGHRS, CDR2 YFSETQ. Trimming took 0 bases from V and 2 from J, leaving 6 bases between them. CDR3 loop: CASSLGDTYNEQFF. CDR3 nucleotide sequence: TGCGCCAGCAGCTTGGGGGACACCTACAATGAGCAGTTCTTC.

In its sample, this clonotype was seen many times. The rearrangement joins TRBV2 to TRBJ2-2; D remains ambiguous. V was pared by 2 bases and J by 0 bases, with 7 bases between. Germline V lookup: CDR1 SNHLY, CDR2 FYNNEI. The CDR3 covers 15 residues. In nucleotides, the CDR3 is TGTGCCAGCAGTGAACGCCAGGCGAACACCGGGGAGCTGTTTTTT. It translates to CASSERQANTGELFF.

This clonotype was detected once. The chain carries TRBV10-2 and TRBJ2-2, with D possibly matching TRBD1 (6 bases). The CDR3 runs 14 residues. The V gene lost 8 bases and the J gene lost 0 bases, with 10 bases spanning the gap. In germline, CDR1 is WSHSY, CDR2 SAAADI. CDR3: CASGQKANTGELFF. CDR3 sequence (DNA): TGCGCCAGCGGACAGAAAGCGAACACCGGGGAGCTGTTTTTT.

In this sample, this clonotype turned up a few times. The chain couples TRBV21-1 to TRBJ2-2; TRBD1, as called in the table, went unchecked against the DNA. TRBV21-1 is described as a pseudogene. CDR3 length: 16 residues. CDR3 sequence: CASSNLPGQGAGELFF. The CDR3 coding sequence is TGTGCCAGCAGCAACCTACCGGGACAGGGTGCCGGGGAGCTGTTTTTT.

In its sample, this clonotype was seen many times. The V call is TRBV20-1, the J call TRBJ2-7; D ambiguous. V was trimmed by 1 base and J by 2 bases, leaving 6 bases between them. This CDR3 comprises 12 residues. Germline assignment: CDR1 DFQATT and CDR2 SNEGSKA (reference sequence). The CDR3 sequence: CSARASPYEQYF. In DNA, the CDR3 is TGCAGTGCTAGAGCCAGCCCCTACGAGCAGTACTTC.

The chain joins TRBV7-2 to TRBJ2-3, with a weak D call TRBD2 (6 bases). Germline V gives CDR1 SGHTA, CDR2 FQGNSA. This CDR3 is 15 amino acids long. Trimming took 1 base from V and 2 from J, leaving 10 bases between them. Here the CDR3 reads CASSLEAGLTDTQYF. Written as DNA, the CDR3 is TGTGCCAGCAGCTTAGAAGCGGGCCTCACAGATACGCAGTATTTT.

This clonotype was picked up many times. CDR3 nucleotides: TGCGCCAGCAGCCAAGCTGGGCGAGGCACAGATACGCAGTATTTT. Translation: CASSQAGRGTDTQYF. J is TRBJ2-3 and V is TRBV4-3, with D hard to call. Per germline, CDR1 LGHNA and CDR2 YSLEER. The CDR3 has 15 amino acids. Trimming pared 1 base from V and 1 base from J, leaving 9 bases between.

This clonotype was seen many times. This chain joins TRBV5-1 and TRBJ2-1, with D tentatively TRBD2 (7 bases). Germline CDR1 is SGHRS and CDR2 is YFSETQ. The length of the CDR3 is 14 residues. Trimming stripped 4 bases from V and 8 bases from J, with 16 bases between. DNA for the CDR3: TGCGCCAGCAGCCGGAGGGGGGGTATAGATGAGCAGTTCTTC. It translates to CASSRRGGIDEQFF.